This TCR beta chain came from a study of blood T cell repertoires in COVID-19. The table came from immunoSEQ multiplex PCR; TCRdb's copy has only in-frame clones and leaves some out. The sample lists roughly 380,000 clones, more than 70% occurring once. Germline CDR1 and CDR2: SGHRS and YFSETQ. Trimming cost V 0 bases and J 8 bases, with 14 bases left between them. The CDR3 runs to 14 residues. The chain combines TRBV5-1 with TRBJ1-1; D might be TRBD1 (5 bases). The sequencing input was peripheral blood. This clonotype was obtained from a woman aged 55 to 70 with COVID-19, enrolled during active disease. The CDR3 reads CASSLGIYRGEAFF. In nucleotides, the CDR3 is TGCGCCAGCAGCTTGGGAATTTATCGGGGGGAAGCTTTCTTT.